The rows below give T cell receptor beta chains drawn from one sample of a study of blood T cell repertoires in COVID-19. Assay used: immunoSEQ multiplex PCR; TCRdb lists only in-frame clones, some missing. The sample records about 68,000 clones, roughly nine tenths being singletons. The specimen was peripheral blood. The receptors originated from a man aged 50 or older with acute or convalescent COVID-19. CDR3s include the opening cysteine and the closing phenylalanine or tryptophan. Fields, in order: CDR3 DNA, CDR3 protein, D gene, V gene, clone size, J gene, CDR3 length. The D gene is left open where the match is weak. Size values are once, few and many counts, or a class for expanded clones, and some rows have none.

cdr3_nt: TGCGCCAGCAGCCCGGGACAGGCATCTAACTATGGCTACACCTTC
cdr3_aa: CASSPGQASNYGYTF
d_call: TRBD1
v_call: TRBV5-1
clone_size: -
j_call: TRBJ1-2
cdr3_length: 15

cdr3_nt: TGTGCCAGCAGTGCTCGGACAGCCTCCGGGACCCAGTACTTC
cdr3_aa: CASSARTASGTQYF
d_call: -
v_call: TRBV2
clone_size: -
j_call: TRBJ2-5
cdr3_length: 14

cdr3_nt: TGTGCCAGCAGACTTCAGGGCTCTGGGGCCAACGTCCTGACTTTC
cdr3_aa: CASRLQGSGANVLTF
d_call: -
v_call: TRBV28
clone_size: -
j_call: TRBJ2-6
cdr3_length: 15

cdr3_nt: TGTGCCAGCAGTTTTTCTCGGGGAGGCAATCAGCCCCAGCATTTT
cdr3_aa: CASSFSRGGNQPQHF
d_call: -
v_call: TRBV6-5
clone_size: -
j_call: TRBJ1-5
cdr3_length: 15

cdr3_nt: TGTGCCAGCAGTCGGCCAGGCGTGACGCAGTATTTT
cdr3_aa: CASSRPGVTQYF
d_call: -
v_call: TRBV27
clone_size: -
j_call: TRBJ2-3
cdr3_length: 12

cdr3_nt: TGTGCCAGCTTTAGCGGAAGCTCCTACAATGAGCAGTTCTTC
cdr3_aa: CASFSGSSYNEQFF
d_call: -
v_call: TRBV28
clone_size: -
j_call: TRBJ2-1
cdr3_length: 14

cdr3_nt: -
cdr3_aa: CASRSPIGVAGGAPDYF
d_call: -
v_call: TRBV28
clone_size: -
j_call: TRBJ2-3
cdr3_length: 17

cdr3_nt: TGTGCCAGCAGACCTCGACTAGCGGGAGCGGTGGGGCTACAAGAGACCCAGTACTTC
cdr3_aa: CASRPRLAGAVGLQETQYF
d_call: TRBD2
v_call: TRBV3-1/TRBV3-2
clone_size: -
j_call: TRBJ2-5
cdr3_length: 19

cdr3_nt: TGTGCCAGCAGCTCTCGACAGGGGAATCAGCCCCAGCATTTT
cdr3_aa: CASSSRQGNQPQHF
d_call: TRBD1
v_call: TRBV5-6
clone_size: -
j_call: TRBJ1-5
cdr3_length: 14

cdr3_nt: TGTGCCAGCTCACCAAGGCACGGAGGGACAGGGAAAATCACAGATACGCAGTATTTT
cdr3_aa: CASSPRHGGTGKITDTQYF
d_call: TRBD1
v_call: TRBV18
clone_size: -
j_call: TRBJ2-3
cdr3_length: 19

cdr3_nt: TGTGCCAGCAGCTCGAGACTAGGTGATGGCTACACCTTC
cdr3_aa: CASSSRLGDGYTF
d_call: -
v_call: TRBV5-6
clone_size: once
j_call: TRBJ1-2
cdr3_length: 13

cdr3_nt: TGTGCCAGCAGTGAGCATACTAGCGGGAGGGTCCCCCCCACAGATACGCAGTATTTT
cdr3_aa: CASSEHTSGRVPPTDTQYF
d_call: TRBD2
v_call: TRBV6-1
clone_size: -
j_call: TRBJ2-3
cdr3_length: 19

cdr3_nt: TGTGCCAGCAGTTACTCGGACAGGGAGGACACTGAAGCTTTCTTT
cdr3_aa: CASSYSDREDTEAFF
d_call: TRBD1
v_call: TRBV6-5
clone_size: -
j_call: TRBJ1-1
cdr3_length: 15

cdr3_nt: TGTGCCAGCAGCTTAATTACAAGGGGGCAATACAATGAGCAGTTCTTC
cdr3_aa: CASSLITRGQYNEQFF
d_call: TRBD1
v_call: TRBV11-3
clone_size: -
j_call: TRBJ2-1
cdr3_length: 16

cdr3_nt: TGTGCCAGCAGCTACCGGGACTCGTACAATGAGCAGTTCTTC
cdr3_aa: CASSYRDSYNEQFF
d_call: -
v_call: TRBV7-2
clone_size: -
j_call: TRBJ2-1
cdr3_length: 14

cdr3_nt: TGTGCCAGCAGTTACGGGAGGGTGTCGTCTCGAGAGACCCAGTACTTC
cdr3_aa: CASSYGRVSSRETQYF
d_call: TRBD2
v_call: TRBV6-6
clone_size: -
j_call: TRBJ2-5
cdr3_length: 16

cdr3_nt: TGCGCCAGCAGCCCCCAGGGACAGCCCTCTCAGCCCCAGCATTTT
cdr3_aa: CASSPQGQPSQPQHF
d_call: TRBD1
v_call: TRBV5-1
clone_size: -
j_call: TRBJ1-5
cdr3_length: 15

cdr3_nt: TGTGCCAGCAGTTTCCCTGGGGGGATAGCCAAAAACATTCAGTACTTC
cdr3_aa: CASSFPGGIAKNIQYF
d_call: -
v_call: TRBV28
clone_size: -
j_call: TRBJ2-4
cdr3_length: 16

cdr3_nt: TGTGCCAGCAGCCAAGAGGGACAGGGGGCGGAATACTACGAGCAGTACTTC
cdr3_aa: CASSQEGQGAEYYEQYF
d_call: TRBD1
v_call: TRBV3-1/TRBV3-2
clone_size: -
j_call: TRBJ2-7
cdr3_length: 17

cdr3_nt: TGTGCCAGCAGCCAAGGTCTAGCGGATGCAGATACGCAGTATTTT
cdr3_aa: CASSQGLADADTQYF
d_call: TRBD2
v_call: TRBV3-1/TRBV3-2
clone_size: -
j_call: TRBJ2-3
cdr3_length: 15

cdr3_nt: TGTGCCAGCAGTTTCGGGACAGGTAGTGAGCAGTACTTC
cdr3_aa: CASSFGTGSEQYF
d_call: TRBD1
v_call: TRBV28
clone_size: -
j_call: TRBJ2-7
cdr3_length: 13

cdr3_nt: TGCGCCAGCAGCCAATCGGGGACAGGGGAATGGGAAAAACTGTTTTTT
cdr3_aa: CASSQSGTGEWEKLFF
d_call: TRBD1
v_call: TRBV4-1
clone_size: once
j_call: TRBJ1-4
cdr3_length: 16

cdr3_nt: TGCGCCAGCAGTCAATGGCTGGGCGAGACCCAGTACTTC
cdr3_aa: CASSQWLGETQYF
d_call: -
v_call: TRBV23-1
clone_size: -
j_call: TRBJ2-5
cdr3_length: 13

cdr3_nt: TGTGCCAGCAGGAATGACAGGATTGAAGCTTTCTTT
cdr3_aa: CASRNDRIEAFF
d_call: -
v_call: TRBV2
clone_size: -
j_call: TRBJ1-1
cdr3_length: 12

cdr3_nt: TGCGCCAGCAGCTCCCTGGACAGGGGCGATAATTCACCCCTCCACTTT
cdr3_aa: CASSSLDRGDNSPLHF
d_call: TRBD1
v_call: TRBV5-1
clone_size: -
j_call: TRBJ1-6
cdr3_length: 16

cdr3_nt: TGTGCCAGCAGCTCCCCGACTAGCGGGCCGCTAAATGAGCAGTTCTTC
cdr3_aa: CASSSPTSGPLNEQFF
d_call: TRBD2
v_call: TRBV7-2
clone_size: -
j_call: TRBJ2-1
cdr3_length: 16

cdr3_nt: TGTGCCAGCAGCTTCAAACCCCCAGGGAACCCTCAGCCCCAGCATTTT
cdr3_aa: CASSFKPPGNPQPQHF
d_call: -
v_call: TRBV5-5
clone_size: -
j_call: TRBJ1-5
cdr3_length: 16

cdr3_nt: TGTGCCAGCAGTGAAGACGGGTTCAATCAGCCCCAGCATTTT
cdr3_aa: CASSEDGFNQPQHF
d_call: -
v_call: TRBV6-1
clone_size: -
j_call: TRBJ1-5
cdr3_length: 14

cdr3_nt: TGTGCCAGCAGCTTAAGCGGGAGCTCCTACGAGCAGTACTTC
cdr3_aa: CASSLSGSSYEQYF
d_call: TRBD2
v_call: TRBV7-3
clone_size: -
j_call: TRBJ2-7
cdr3_length: 14

cdr3_nt: TGTGCCAGCAGCTTATTTGCGAGTCCATCACCCCTCCACTTT
cdr3_aa: CASSLFASPSPLHF
d_call: -
v_call: TRBV7-2
clone_size: -
j_call: TRBJ1-6
cdr3_length: 14

cdr3_nt: TGTGCCAGCAGCATACAGGGGTACAATGAGCAGTTCTTC
cdr3_aa: CASSIQGYNEQFF
d_call: TRBD1
v_call: TRBV7-2
clone_size: -
j_call: TRBJ2-1
cdr3_length: 13

cdr3_nt: TGTGCCACCAGCAGAGAGGTGGGGGGGACCAGAAAAGCTAACTATGGCTACACCTTC
cdr3_aa: CATSREVGGTRKANYGYTF
d_call: -
v_call: TRBV15
clone_size: once
j_call: TRBJ1-2
cdr3_length: 19

cdr3_nt: TGTGCCAGTAATGAAGGACTAGCGGGAGGGCCCTCCGAGCAGTACTTC
cdr3_aa: CASNEGLAGGPSEQYF
d_call: TRBD2
v_call: TRBV19
clone_size: few
j_call: TRBJ2-7
cdr3_length: 16

cdr3_nt: TGTGCCTGGAGTCACTTAGGGGCAAGGGACAATGAGCAGTTCTTC
cdr3_aa: CAWSHLGARDNEQFF
d_call: -
v_call: TRBV30
clone_size: -
j_call: TRBJ2-1
cdr3_length: 15

cdr3_nt: TGCGCCAGCAGCTCAACAGGGCGGGCTAATGAAAAACTGTTTTTT
cdr3_aa: CASSSTGRANEKLFF
d_call: -
v_call: TRBV5-1
clone_size: -
j_call: TRBJ1-4
cdr3_length: 15

cdr3_nt: TGTGCCAGCAGCTTCACAGGGACCGGACAGCCCCAGCATTTT
cdr3_aa: CASSFTGTGQPQHF
d_call: -
v_call: TRBV5-5
clone_size: -
j_call: TRBJ1-5
cdr3_length: 14

cdr3_nt: TGCGCCAGCAGCCAAGACTCAGATAGCAATCAGCCCCAGCATTTT
cdr3_aa: CASSQDSDSNQPQHF
d_call: -
v_call: TRBV4-3
clone_size: -
j_call: TRBJ1-5
cdr3_length: 15

cdr3_nt: TGTGCCAGCAGCAGGGGGAATAGCGGGGCAGGGGCCATTCAGTACTTC
cdr3_aa: CASSRGNSGAGAIQYF
d_call: TRBD2
v_call: TRBV7-2
clone_size: -
j_call: TRBJ2-4
cdr3_length: 16

cdr3_nt: TGTGCCAGCAGCTCCCCACTAGCGGGAGTTACTGAGCAGTACTTC
cdr3_aa: CASSSPLAGVTEQYF
d_call: TRBD2
v_call: TRBV5-4
clone_size: -
j_call: TRBJ2-7
cdr3_length: 15

cdr3_nt: TGTGCCAGCAGAACACACTCTGGAAACACCATATATTTT
cdr3_aa: CASRTHSGNTIYF
d_call: -
v_call: TRBV12-3/TRBV12-4
clone_size: -
j_call: TRBJ1-3
cdr3_length: 13

cdr3_nt: TGTGCCAGTAGTATAGAAGGGGACAGAAGAAGCGTTAATGAAAAACTGTTTTTT
cdr3_aa: CASSIEGDRRSVNEKLFF
d_call: TRBD1
v_call: TRBV19
clone_size: -
j_call: TRBJ1-4
cdr3_length: 18

cdr3_nt: TGTGCCAGCAGTCAGACTAGCGGGGAGTATGAGCAGTTCTTC
cdr3_aa: CASSQTSGEYEQFF
d_call: TRBD2
v_call: TRBV11-2
clone_size: -
j_call: TRBJ2-1
cdr3_length: 14

cdr3_nt: TGTGCCAGCAGTTTGGGACAAAACTACACCTTC
cdr3_aa: CASSLGQNYTF
d_call: -
v_call: TRBV12-3/TRBV12-4
clone_size: once
j_call: TRBJ1-2
cdr3_length: 11

cdr3_nt: TGTGCCAGCAGCTTGGGGTTAGCGGGAGGTGGTAACATTCAGTACTTC
cdr3_aa: CASSLGLAGGGNIQYF
d_call: TRBD2
v_call: TRBV7-8
clone_size: -
j_call: TRBJ2-4
cdr3_length: 16

cdr3_nt: TGTGCCAGCAGTGGGGGGGACAGGTTTCGTTATCGCTCCTACGAGCAGTACTTC
cdr3_aa: CASSGGDRFRYRSYEQYF
d_call: -
v_call: TRBV28
clone_size: -
j_call: TRBJ2-7
cdr3_length: 18

cdr3_nt: TGCGCCAGCAGCTCGAAGCGGGAGAGGGCCGGGGAGCTGTTTTTT
cdr3_aa: CASSSKRERAGELFF
d_call: TRBD2
v_call: TRBV5-1
clone_size: -
j_call: TRBJ2-2
cdr3_length: 15

cdr3_nt: TGTGCCAGTAGTATTGGAAGGGGGTACAGAGTCCACCAGCCCCAGCATTTT
cdr3_aa: CASSIGRGYRVHQPQHF
d_call: -
v_call: TRBV19
clone_size: few
j_call: TRBJ1-5
cdr3_length: 17

cdr3_nt: TGTGCCAGCTCACCACGGGACAGCGGCGGGGAGCTGTTTTTT
cdr3_aa: CASSPRDSGGELFF
d_call: TRBD1
v_call: TRBV18
clone_size: -
j_call: TRBJ2-2
cdr3_length: 14

cdr3_nt: TGCGCCAGCAGCCAAGGCCGCAGCCAAGAGACCCAGTACTTC
cdr3_aa: CASSQGRSQETQYF
d_call: -
v_call: TRBV4-3
clone_size: -
j_call: TRBJ2-5
cdr3_length: 14

cdr3_nt: TGTGCCAGCTCACGTCCCGGGACAGGGGGCGGAGGTGGAGAGACCCAGTACTTC
cdr3_aa: CASSRPGTGGGGGETQYF
d_call: TRBD1
v_call: TRBV18
clone_size: -
j_call: TRBJ2-5
cdr3_length: 18

cdr3_nt: TGTGCCAGCAGCGTATCACAGGGTGGGACGCAGTATTTT
cdr3_aa: CASSVSQGGTQYF
d_call: -
v_call: TRBV11-3
clone_size: -
j_call: TRBJ2-3
cdr3_length: 13

cdr3_nt: TGCAGCGTTGAAGGGACAGGGGGCGATCGGGAGACCCAGTACTTC
cdr3_aa: CSVEGTGGDRETQYF
d_call: TRBD1
v_call: TRBV29-1
clone_size: -
j_call: TRBJ2-5
cdr3_length: 15

cdr3_nt: TGTGCCAGCTCACCCCGCGCAGATACGCAGTATTTT
cdr3_aa: CASSPRADTQYF
d_call: -
v_call: TRBV18
clone_size: -
j_call: TRBJ2-3
cdr3_length: 12